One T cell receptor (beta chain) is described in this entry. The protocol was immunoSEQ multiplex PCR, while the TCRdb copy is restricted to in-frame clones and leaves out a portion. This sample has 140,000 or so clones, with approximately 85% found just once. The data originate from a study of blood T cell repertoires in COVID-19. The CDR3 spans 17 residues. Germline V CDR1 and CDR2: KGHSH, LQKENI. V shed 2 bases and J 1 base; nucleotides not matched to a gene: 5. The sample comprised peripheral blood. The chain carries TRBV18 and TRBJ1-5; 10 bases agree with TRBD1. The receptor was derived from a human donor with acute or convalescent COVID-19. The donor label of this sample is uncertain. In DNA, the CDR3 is TGTGCCAGCTCACCAGGTACGGGACAGGGGAGCAATCAGCCCCAGCATTTT. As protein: CASSPGTGQGSNQPQHF. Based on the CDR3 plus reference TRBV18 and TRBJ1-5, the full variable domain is NAGVMQNPRHLVRRRGQEARLRCSPMKGHSHVYWYRQLPEEGLKFMVYLQKENIIDESGMPKERFSAEFPKEGPSILRIQQVVRGDSAAYFCASSPGTGQGSNQPQHFGDGTRLSIL.